The T cell receptor beta chain under discussion was sequenced for a study of blood T cell repertoires in COVID-19. Sequenced by immunoSEQ multiplex PCR; TCRdb stores in-frame clones only, minus some. Of 140,000 or so clones in the sample, about four fifths are singletons; the top ten hold approximately 3.6%. This CDR3 has 20 residues. Germline CDR1 SEHNR, CDR2 FQNEAQ (reference sequence). V shed 5 bases, J shed 3 bases, and the junction held 17 bases outside the gene matches. This sequence was found in a woman aged 50 to 60 with acute COVID-19. This chain joins TRBV7-9 and TRBJ2-6; 9 bases fit TRBD1. Sample: PBMCs or T cells enriched from blood (not recorded which). DNA for the CDR3: TGTGCCAGCAGCAAAACCCCTCCGGGACAGGGTCCTCATGGGGCCAACGTCCTGACTTTC. This translates into CASSKTPPGQGPHGANVLTF.